Shown below are 31 T cell receptor beta chains from a single sample sequenced in a study of cytomegalovirus exposure and HLA in healthy donors. Vbeta (60) and Jbeta (13) primers were used in the PCR. Method: immunoSEQ multiplex PCR; TCRdb's copy keeps in-frame clones and lacks some. The sample has some 75,000 clones, and its top ten clones hold about 4.9%. The sequencing input was PBMCs. All receptors derive from a man aged 40-55 years in good health and CMV-seronegative.

The V gene is TRBV30, the J gene TRBJ1-1, with D possibly being TRBD1 (6 bases). The CDR3 runs 14 residues. The V gene lost 5 bases and the J gene lost 6 bases, with 19 bases spanning the gap. The germline V gene encodes CDR1 GTSNPN and CDR2 SVGIG (reference sequence). This CDR3 reads CAWGKITQGPEAFF. DNA of the CDR3: TGTGCCTGGGGAAAGATTACCCAGGGGCCTGAAGCTTTCTTT.

This chain joins TRBV18 and TRBJ2-7; D is undetermined. V lost 3 bases to trimming and J lost 3 bases, with 6 bases between them. Germline V lookup: CDR1 KGHSH, CDR2 LQKENI. This CDR3 contains 12 residues. The CDR3 region has the DNA TGTGCCAGCTCACCCACGGGCTACGAGCAGTACTTC. Translating gives CASSPTGYEQYF.

The gene calls are TRBV19 and TRBJ1-1; D gene uncertain. CDR3 length equals 12 residues. Germline-derived CDR1 and CDR2 are LNHDA and SQIVND (reference sequence). The V gene lost 3 bases and the J gene lost 6 bases, with 8 bases spanning the gap. In DNA form, the CDR3 reads TGTGCCAGTAGTATCTTCCAGGCTGAAGCTTTCTTT. Its translation: CASSIFQAEAFF.

V gene TRBV19 combines with J gene TRBJ2-6; no clear D gene. The CDR3 runs to 14 residues. Germline CDR1 and CDR2: LNHDA and SQIVND (reference sequence). V lost 6 bases to trimming and J lost 0 bases, with 6 bases between them. CDR3 amino acids: CASRKPSGANVLTF. CDR3 DNA sequence: TGTGCCAGTAGGAAGCCCTCTGGGGCCAACGTCCTGACTTTC.

The rearrangement links TRBV2 to TRBJ1-2; maybe TRBD1 (5 bases). The CDR3 length is 15 residues. V was trimmed by 2 bases and J by 5 bases, leaving 15 bases between them. The V gene's germline CDR1 is SNHLY and CDR2 FYNNEI. As DNA, the CDR3 is TGTGCCAGCAGTGAAACGGTCGTGCGGACATATGGCTACACCTTC. This gives the protein CASSETVVRTYGYTF.

The chain carries TRBV18 and TRBJ1-1, with D tentatively TRBD1 (5 bases). Trimming took off 5 bases at V and 5 bases at J, with 12 bases between the two ends. Looked up from germline, CDR1 is KGHSH and CDR2 is LQKENI. This CDR3 spans 13 amino acids. The CDR3 loop reads CASSTMGGTEAFF. The CDR3 DNA follows: TGTGCCAGCTCAACCATGGGGGGGACTGAAGCTTTCTTT.

The CDR3 DNA is TGTGCCAGCAGTGACCAGGGGGGAGCAGATACGCAGTATTTT. The encoded protein is CASSDQGGADTQYF. This sequence joins TRBV2 and TRBJ2-3, with D maybe TRBD1 (7 bases). The V and J ends lost 3 bases and 4 bases respectively, with 11 bases between them. The CDR3 contains 14 residues. CDR1 SNHLY and CDR2 FYNNEI come from the germline V gene.

This chain joins TRBV27 and TRBJ1-1; D is uncertain. The CDR3 covers 14 residues. Germline V gives CDR1 MNHEY, CDR2 SMNVEV (reference sequence). V was pared by 2 bases and J by 6 bases, with 13 bases between. This chain's CDR3 is CASSLVGYGAEAFF. CDR3 nucleotides: TGTGCCAGCAGTTTAGTAGGATACGGGGCTGAAGCTTTCTTT.

This sequence joins TRBV30 and TRBJ1-1, with 9 bases that match TRBD1. CDR1 and CDR2 (germline): GTSNPN, SVGIG (reference sequence). This CDR3 is built from 13 residues. J lost 8 bases, V lost 5 bases, and 9 bases had no gene match. This CDR3 is CAWARDRALEAFF. The CDR3 DNA follows: TGTGCCTGGGCCCGGGACAGGGCATTGGAAGCTTTCTTT.

V gene TRBV11-3 combines with J gene TRBJ2-1; D may be TRBD2 (5 bases). CDR1 and CDR2 (germline): SGHNT, YENEEA. The CDR3 covers 13 residues. Trimming took 9 bases from V and 11 from J, leaving 20 bases between them. The CDR3 sequence is CASGKAASPQQFF. In DNA form, the CDR3 reads TGTGCCAGTGGTAAAGCGGCCTCCCCCCAGCAGTTCTTC.

V gene TRBV6-5 combines with J gene TRBJ2-3; 14 nucleotides agree with TRBD2. Per germline, CDR1 MNHEY and CDR2 SVGAGI. This CDR3 has 15 amino acids. V trimming: 6 bases; J trimming: 1 base; junction bases outside the gene matches: 0. The CDR3 sequence is CASRGLAGGTDTQYF. CDR3 nucleotides: TGTGCCAGCAGGGGACTAGCGGGAGGCACAGATACGCAGTATTTT.

V gene TRBV5-1 combines with J gene TRBJ2-1, with D tentatively TRBD2 (6 bases). V lost 4 bases, J lost 2 bases, and 13 bases lay in between. CDR1 is SGHRS and CDR2 is YFSETQ in the germline V gene. The CDR3 totals 15 residues. In DNA form, the CDR3 reads TGCGCCAGCAGCCCCGCGCCGGGAGCCTACAATGAGCAGTTCTTC. Translation: CASSPAPGAYNEQFF.

The rearrangement uses TRBV10-3 and TRBJ1-2, with a tentative D call TRBD1 (5 bases). Trimming removed 6 bases at V and 6 bases at J, with 17 bases between. The CDR3 loop spans 14 amino acids. Germline assignment: CDR1 ENHRY and CDR2 SYGVKD. The CDR3: CAIRQEGRTNGYTF. The DNA for the CDR3 is TGTGCCATCAGACAGGAGGGACGGACGAATGGCTACACCTTC.

This chain uses TRBV5-1 with TRBJ2-7; 10 bases line up with TRBD1. V dropped 5 bases and J dropped 5; count of bases not matched to a gene: 13. This CDR3 is 16 amino acids long. The germline CDR1 and CDR2 sequences are SGHRS and YFSETQ. This chain's CDR3 is CASSRGGGTGDHEQYF. In nucleotides, the CDR3 is TGCGCCAGCAGTCGGGGGGGAGGGACAGGGGACCACGAGCAGTACTTC.

The chain is built from TRBV10-2 and TRBJ2-3; no clear D gene. Trimming stripped 6 bases from V and 6 bases from J, with 10 bases between. Germline V gene data show CDR1 as WSHSY and CDR2 as SAAADI. The CDR3 consists of 12 residues. CDR3 amino acids: CASSPSLDTQYF. For the CDR3, the DNA is TGCGCCAGCAGCCCTTCCTTGGATACGCAGTATTTT.

The chain has TRBV11-2 and TRBJ2-2, with TRBD2 matching over 10 bases. This CDR3 region has 16 residues. The ends lost 1 base at V and 9 bases at J; junction bases unmatched: 8. CDR1 is SGHAT, CDR2 FQNNGV, per germline. Here the CDR3 DNA reads TGTGCCAGCAGCTTAGTAAGCCAGCGGGGGGGCCGGGAGCTGTTTTTT. Amino acid sequence: CASSLVSQRGGRELFF.

The gene calls are TRBV9 and TRBJ2-5; D possibly corresponds to TRBD1 (6 bases). CDR3 length equals 14 residues. The germline CDR1 and CDR2 sequences are SGDLS and YYNGEE. The germline V and J ends were trimmed by 2 bases and 2 bases, with 10 bases remaining between them. The CDR3 region is CASSVGGTQETQYF. The CDR3 DNA follows: TGTGCCAGCAGCGTGGGTGGGACACAAGAGACCCAGTACTTC.

This chain joins TRBV19 and TRBJ1-1, with 9 bases matching TRBD1. The CDR3 is made up of 13 amino acids. The germline V gene encodes CDR1 LNHDA and CDR2 SQIVND (reference sequence). V lost 5 bases and J lost 11; bases outside the gene matches: 9. Here the CDR3 reads CASSPTGQGRAFF. As DNA, the CDR3 is TGTGCCAGTAGTCCCACGGGACAGGGACGGGCTTTCTTT.

Here the CDR3 DNA reads TGTGCCAGCAGTTACGGGGGGACCGGGGAGCTGTTTTTT. Residues: CASSYGGTGELFF. The chain recombines TRBV6-5 with TRBJ2-2; perhaps TRBD2 as D (6 bases). CDR3 length equals 13 residues. The germline V gene has CDR1 MNHEY and CDR2 SVGAGI. With 2 bases removed from V and 5 bases from J, the gap between germline ends came to 6 bases.

This rearrangement joins TRBV19 to TRBJ2-7; 11 bases line up with TRBD2. The germline CDR1 and CDR2 sequences are LNHDA and SQIVND (reference sequence). This CDR3 contains 17 residues. V trimming: 3 bases; J trimming: 6 bases; junction bases outside the gene matches: 13. CDR3 coding DNA: TGTGCCAGTAGTATCGCCCTACAACTAGCGGGAGTAAGCGAGCAGTACTTC. Amino acids: CASSIALQLAGVSEQYF.

The V call is TRBV30, the J call TRBJ1-3, with 9 bases matching TRBD1. Trimming at V came to 7 bases and at J to 4 bases, leaving 5 bases not matched to a gene. The CDR3 sequence is 13 residues long. Germline V lookup: CDR1 GTSNPN, CDR2 SVGIG (reference sequence). CDR3 region: CAFDRGSGNTIYF. The CDR3 coding sequence is TGTGCCTTCGACAGGGGGTCCGGAAACACCATATATTTT.

This chain uses TRBV5-5 with TRBJ2-5; 8 bases line up with TRBD1. The better agreement between TRBJ2-7 and the DNA end casts doubt on the J call. The CDR3 extends over 14 amino acids. Per germline, CDR1 SGHKS and CDR2 YYEKEE (reference sequence). The CDR3 is CASSRRTGNYEQYF. CDR3 bases: TGTGCCAGCAGCCGCCGGACAGGGAACTACGAGCAGTACTTC.

The chain carries TRBV7-8 and TRBJ2-7; 13 nucleotides agree with TRBD2. Trimming took 5 bases from V and 2 from J; bases not matched to a gene: 6. This CDR3 has 16 residues. Germline V gene data show CDR1 as SGHVS and CDR2 as FQNEAQ. The CDR3 sequence is CASSQRLAGGTYEQYF. CDR3 sequence (DNA): TGTGCCAGCAGCCAAAGACTAGCGGGGGGCACCTACGAGCAGTACTTC. Drawing the rest from reference TRBV7-8 and TRBJ2-7, the complete variable domain is GAGVSQSPRYKVAKRGQDVALRCDPISGHVSLFWYQQALGQGPEFLTYFQNEAQLDKSGLPSDRFFAERPEGSVSTLKIQRTQQEDSAVYLCASSQRLAGGTYEQYFGPGTRLTVT.

The V and J genes are TRBV28 and TRBJ2-7, with 11 bases aligning to TRBD1. V lost 10 bases to trimming and J lost 6 bases; unmatched junction nucleotides: 5. The germline V gene encodes CDR1 MDHEN and CDR2 SYDVKM. CDR3 size: 12 residues. The DNA of the CDR3 is TGTGCCATCCGGACAGGGGGCGCCGAGCAGTACTTC. Translation: CAIRTGGAEQYF.

V and J are TRBV2 and TRBJ2-3, with D possibly matching TRBD2 (5 bases). The germline V and J ends were trimmed by 5 bases and 3 bases, with 15 bases remaining between them. CDR1 and CDR2 (germline): SNHLY, FYNNEI. CDR3 size: 15 residues. Here the CDR3 DNA reads TGTGCCAGCAGTAGGACTCGAACAGTGACAGATACGCAGTATTTT. Translated, it gives CASSRTRTVTDTQYF.

The genes are TRBV19 and TRBJ2-3, with TRBD2 identical over 9 bases. The CDR3 has 15 residues. The V and J ends lost 4 bases and 8 bases, in that order; junction bases with no gene match: 10. Germline V CDR1 and CDR2: LNHDA, SQIVND (reference sequence). The CDR3 spells CASSTAGGSQVTQYF. Written as DNA, the CDR3 is TGTGCCAGTAGTACTGCGGGGGGGTCCCAGGTTACGCAGTATTTT. The full variable domain, rest sourced from reference TRBV19 and TRBJ2-3, is DGGITQSPKYLFRKEGQNVTLSCEQNLNHDAMYWYRQDPGQGLRLIYYSQIVNDFQKGDIAEGYSVSREKKESFPLTVTSAQKNPTAFYLCASSTAGGSQVTQYFGPGTRLTVL.

V usage is TRBV7-9 and J usage is TRBJ2-5; 9 bases fit TRBD1. The length of the CDR3 is 15 residues. Germline V gene sequence: CDR1 SEHNR, CDR2 FQNEAQ (reference sequence). V shed 5 bases and J 5 bases; nucleotides not matched to a gene: 9. CDR3 DNA sequence: TGTGCCAGCAGCAATCGAACAGGGGGCCTGGAGACCCAGTACTTC. It is translated as CASSNRTGGLETQYF. Together with reference TRBV7-9 and TRBJ2-5, the CDR3 gives the full variable domain: DTGVSQNPRHKITKRGQNVTFRCDPISEHNRLYWYRQTLGQGPEFLTYFQNEAQLEKSRLLSDRFSAERPKGSFSTLEIQRTEQGDSAMYLCASSNRTGGLETQYFGPGTRLLVL.

CDR3 sequence (DNA): TGCGCCAGCACTCGGGACAGTCACACTGAAGCTTTCTTT. Its protein product is CASTRDSHTEAFF. The chain has TRBV5-1 and TRBJ1-1; 7 positions agree with TRBD1. The length of the CDR3 is 13 residues. The junction had 5 bases not matched to a gene; V was cut back by 6 bases and J by 3 bases. Germline CDR1 SGHRS, CDR2 YFSETQ.

The chain is built from TRBV19 and TRBJ1-1; D is unresolved. The CDR3 contains 16 residues. The germline V gene has CDR1 LNHDA and CDR2 SQIVND (reference sequence). Trimming removed 3 bases from V and 5 bases from J, with 19 bases in between. The CDR3 reads CASSIGVAEVGTEAFF. In nucleotides, the CDR3 is TGTGCCAGTAGTATCGGAGTGGCGGAAGTAGGTACTGAAGCTTTCTTT.

The rearrangement links TRBV2 to TRBJ2-4, with D possibly TRBD1 on 6 matching bases. The V end lost 10 bases, the J end lost 8 bases, and 27 bases lay between the germline ends. The CDR3 extends over 16 amino acids. CDR1 SNHLY and CDR2 FYNNEI come from the germline V gene. CDR3 amino acids: CATTRAGDTLGDIQYF. The CDR3 nucleotides are TGTGCCACCACAAGGGCCGGGGACACTCTCGGAGACATTCAGTACTTC.

CDR3 DNA sequence: TGCGCCAGCAGCCCCGGGGGGACCTATGGGCGCGAGCAGTACTTC. This sequence encodes CASSPGGTYGREQYF. The chain joins TRBV5-1 to TRBJ2-7; TRBD2 matches 7 bases. The V segment lost 4 bases and the J segment 6 bases; nucleotides outside the gene matches: 13. Per germline, CDR1 SGHRS and CDR2 YFSETQ. The CDR3 loop spans 15 amino acids.